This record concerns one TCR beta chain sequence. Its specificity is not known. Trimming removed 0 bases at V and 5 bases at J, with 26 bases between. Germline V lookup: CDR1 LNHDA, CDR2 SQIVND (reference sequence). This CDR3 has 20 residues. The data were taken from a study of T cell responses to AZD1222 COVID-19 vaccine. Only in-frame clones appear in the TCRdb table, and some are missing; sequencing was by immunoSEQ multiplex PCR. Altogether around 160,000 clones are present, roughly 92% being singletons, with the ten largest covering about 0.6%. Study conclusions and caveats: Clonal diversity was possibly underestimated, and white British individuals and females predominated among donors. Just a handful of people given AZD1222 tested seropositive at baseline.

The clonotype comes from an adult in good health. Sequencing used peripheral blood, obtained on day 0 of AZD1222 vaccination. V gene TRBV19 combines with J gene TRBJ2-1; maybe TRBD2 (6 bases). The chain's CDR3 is CASSIDLWGVAAADDNEQFF. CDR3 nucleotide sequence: TGTGCCAGTAGTATAGATCTATGGGGCGTAGCGGCTGCGGACGACAATGAGCAGTTCTTC. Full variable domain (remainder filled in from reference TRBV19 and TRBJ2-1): DGGITQSPKYLFRKEGQNVTLSCEQNLNHDAMYWYRQDPGQGLRLIYYSQIVNDFQKGDIAEGYSVSREKKESFPLTVTSAQKNPTAFYLCASSIDLWGVAAADDNEQFFGPGTRLTVL.